A single sample is the source of the 28 T cell receptor beta chains below, sequenced in a study of T cells in Graves' hyperthyroidism and ophthalmopathy. Using RNA transcripts as the source, TCR beta CDR3 regions were amplified. The HTBI primer set drove a first-round RT-PCR of the TCR CDR3. A single record per CDR3 protein comes from TCRdb applying MiXCR to the multiplex PCR reads. The table shows around 500,000 distinct CDR3 sequences, with about 14% occurring only once. The sample comprised blood. These receptors all stem from a woman aged 40 to 50 with Graves' hyperthyroidism.

This clonotype appeared a few times. The chain is built from TRBV29-1 and TRBJ2-7; unclear D gene. The germline CDR1 and CDR2 sequences are SQVTM and ANQGSEA. The V gene lost 7 bases and the J gene lost 2 bases, with 9 bases spanning the gap. The CDR3 length is 11 residues. In DNA form, the CDR3 reads TGCAGCGGTTCAAACCCCTACGAGCAGTACTTC. Protein: CSGSNPYEQYF.

In its sample, this clonotype was seen many times. V is TRBV4-1 and J is TRBJ1-5; D is uncertain. The germline V and J ends were trimmed by 0 bases and 5 bases, with 11 bases remaining between them. Germline values: CDR1 MGHRA, CDR2 YSYEKL. CDR3 size: 15 residues. The CDR3 spells CASSQDLVVYQPQHF. CDR3 DNA sequence: TGCGCCAGCAGCCAAGATTTGGTGGTCTATCAGCCCCAGCATTTT.

This clonotype was seen repeatedly, ten times or more. The CDR3 loop is CASSQAENTEAFF. The CDR3 DNA reads as TGTGCCAGCAGCCAAGCCGAGAACACTGAAGCTTTCTTT. This sequence joins TRBV3-1 and TRBJ1-1; D gene uncertain. Germline assignment: CDR1 LGHDT and CDR2 YNNKEL (reference sequence). The CDR3 loop spans 13 amino acids. Trimming removed 1 base from V and 1 base from J, with 4 bases in between. Looking up the rest from reference TRBV3-1 and TRBJ1-1 gives the full variable domain: DTAVSQTPKYLVTQMGNDKSIKCEQNLGHDTMYWYKQDSKKFLKIMFSYNNKELIINETVPNRFSPKSPDKAHLNLHINSLELGDSAVYFCASSQAENTEAFFGQGTRLTVV.

This clonotype was seen more than once but under ten times. V usage is TRBV9 and J usage is TRBJ2-3; unclear D gene. The germline gives CDR1 SGDLS, CDR2 YYNGEE. The CDR3 consists of 14 residues. The V end lost 4 bases, the J end lost 0 bases, and 9 bases lay between the germline ends. The CDR3 protein is CASSPIPSTDTQYF. The CDR3 DNA sequence: TGTGCCAGCAGCCCCATCCCTAGCACAGATACGCAGTATTTT. Supplemented by reference TRBV9 and TRBJ2-3, the full variable domain reads DSGVTQTPKHLITATGQRVTLRCSPRSGDLSVYWYQQSLDQGLQFLIQYYNGEERAKGNILERFSAQQFPDLHSELNLSSLELGDSALYFCASSPIPSTDTQYFGPGTRLTVL.

This clonotype was counted many times. The J gene is TRBJ2-2, the V gene TRBV15, with TRBD1 matching 11 bases. This CDR3 comprises 17 residues. V was clipped by 0 bases and J by 6 bases; unmatched bases: 6. Germline CDR1 LNHNV, CDR2 YYDKDF (reference sequence). The CDR3 reads CATSRDLGTGGAGELFF. CDR3 in DNA: TGTGCCACCAGCAGAGATCTAGGGACAGGGGGGGCCGGGGAGCTGTTTTTT.

This clonotype was detected many times. This chain links TRBV28 with TRBJ2-2; 7 nucleotides line up with TRBD1. With 10 bases clipped from V and 1 base from J, the junction kept 9 bases outside the gene matches. This CDR3 has 15 amino acids. From germline, CDR1 is MDHEN and CDR2 SYDVKM. The CDR3 sequence: CATTPGQMNTGELFF. The CDR3 DNA reads TGTGCCACCACCCCGGGACAGATGAACACCGGGGAGCTGTTTTTT.

This clonotype was seen ten or more times. The rearrangement joins TRBV24-1 to TRBJ2-6; D not resolved. Germline CDR1 reads KGHDR; CDR2 reads SFDVKD. V lost 0 bases and J 2 bases, leaving 4 bases between the germline ends. The CDR3 contains 15 residues. The CDR3 reads CATSDLRAGANVLTF. The CDR3 DNA follows: TGTGCCACCAGTGATTTGAGGGCTGGGGCCAACGTCCTGACTTTC.

This clonotype has a count of ten or more. The chain is built from TRBV3-1 and TRBJ1-6; tentatively, D is TRBD1 (6 bases). V lost 1 base to trimming and J lost 6 bases, with 10 bases between them. CDR3 length: 15 residues. Germline V gene lookup returns CDR1 LGHDT and CDR2 YNNKEL (reference sequence). CDR3 DNA: TGTGCCAGCAGCCAAGTACAGGGAGGTAATTCACCCCTCCACTTT. Translating it yields CASSQVQGGNSPLHF.

This clonotype was found many times. The rearrangement joins TRBV20-1 to TRBJ2-5; no reliable D call. Germline assignment: CDR1 DFQATT and CDR2 SNEGSKA (reference sequence). The CDR3 spans 13 residues. V lost 3 bases, J lost 1 base, and 9 bases lay in between. CDR3 amino acids: CSASRSIQETQYF. Here the CDR3 DNA reads TGCAGTGCTAGTCGGAGTATCCAAGAGACCCAGTACTTC.

In this sample, this clonotype turned up a few times. This may arise from a read error, as a much more abundant clone is one base away. V and J are TRBV28 and TRBJ1-3, with 7 positions matching TRBD1. Germline assignment: CDR1 MDHEN and CDR2 SYDVKM. This CDR3 spans 15 amino acids. CDR3 amino acids: CASSFGSGGGDTIYF. The CDR3 coding sequence is TGTGCCAGCAGTTTCGGATCAGGGGGTGGAGACACCATATATTTT. Full variable domain (missing parts from reference TRBV28 and TRBJ1-3): DVKVTQSSRYLVKRTGEKVFLECVQDMDHENMFWYRQDPGLGLRLIYFSYDVKMKEKGDIPEGYSVSREKKERFSLILESASTNQTSMYLCASSFGSGGGDTIYFGEGSWLTVV.

In its sample, this clonotype was seen many times. The chain has TRBV5-1 and TRBJ2-5; 10 bases line up with TRBD2. This CDR3 contains 13 residues. V gave up 9 bases and J gave up 2 bases; unmatched junction bases: 4. CDR1 is SGHRS, CDR2 YFSETQ, per germline. CDR3 sequence: CANLAGEQETQYF. The CDR3 DNA sequence: TGCGCCAACCTAGCGGGAGAGCAAGAGACCCAGTACTTC. The full variable domain, with the rest looked up from reference TRBV5-1 and TRBJ2-5, is KAGVTQTPRYLIKTRGQQVTLSCSPISGHRSVSWYQQTPGQGLQFLFEYFSETQRNKGNFPGRFSGRQFSNSRSEMNVSTLELGDSALYLCANLAGEQETQYFGPGTRLLVL.

This clonotype was observed many times. The rearrangement joins TRBV6-1 to TRBJ2-7; the D gene could be TRBD1 or TRBD2 (6 bases each). Looked up from germline, CDR1 is MNHNS and CDR2 is SASEGT. Trimming pared 9 bases from V and 7 bases from J, leaving 34 bases between. The CDR3 sequence is 18 residues long. CDR3 DNA sequence: TGTGCCAGTCGGCGGTTACTCCCGTCTAGCGAGGGTAGGGGGGAGCAGTACTTC. Protein product: CASRRLLPSSEGRGEQYF.

This clonotype was observed many times. The gene calls are TRBV7-9 and TRBJ2-7; 7 nucleotides line up with TRBD1. The V segment lost 5 bases and the J segment 0 bases; nucleotides outside the gene matches: 13. In germline, CDR1 is SEHNR, CDR2 FQNEAQ (reference sequence). CDR3 length: 17 residues. The CDR3 loop reads CASSLPSGGPSSYEQYF. The CDR3, as DNA: TGTGCCAGCAGCCTCCCATCAGGGGGTCCGAGCTCCTACGAGCAGTACTTC.

This clonotype came up many times. The chain couples TRBV12-3 or TRBV12-4 to TRBJ1-3; the D is unclear. Trimming left V 4 bases short and J 0 bases short, with 7 bases between. This CDR3 spans 14 amino acids. The CDR3 loop is CASSSTSSGNTIYF. The CDR3 region has the DNA TGTGCCAGCAGTTCAACCTCCTCTGGAAACACCATATATTTT.

This clonotype was detected many times. The rearrangement links TRBV20-1 to TRBJ2-3, with 7 nucleotides matching TRBD2. Germline V gives CDR1 DFQATT, CDR2 SNEGSKA (reference sequence). V dropped 5 bases and J dropped 0; count of bases not matched to a gene: 5. This CDR3 comprises 14 residues. CDR3 DNA: TGCAGTGCTGTCAGCGGGGCTAGCACAGATACGCAGTATTTT. This codes for CSAVSGASTDTQYF.

This clonotype appeared many times. The V call is TRBV5-1, the J call TRBJ2-7; 10 nucleotides agree with TRBD2. Germline assignment: CDR1 SGHRS and CDR2 YFSETQ. J lost 2 bases, V lost 4 bases, and 6 bases had no gene match. CDR3 size: 15 residues. CDR3 sequence: CASSISGRFPYEQYF. In nucleotides, the CDR3 is TGCGCCAGCAGCATTAGCGGGAGGTTCCCCTACGAGCAGTACTTC.

This chain links TRBV11-2 with TRBJ1-3, with 8 bases matching TRBD1. Trimming removed 5 bases from V and 2 bases from J; junction bases left unmatched: 5. This CDR3 spans 15 amino acids. Germline V CDR1 and CDR2: SGHAT, FQNNGV. Here the CDR3 reads CASSPRQGTGNTIYF. The CDR3, as DNA: TGTGCCAGCAGCCCACGACAGGGGACTGGAAACACCATATATTTT.

The chain has TRBV27 and TRBJ2-3, with 14 bases that match TRBD2. V dropped 6 bases and J dropped 5; count of bases not matched to a gene: 13. Germline V gene data show CDR1 as MNHEY and CDR2 as SMNVEV (reference sequence). The CDR3 totals 18 residues. The chain's CDR3 is CASSPTTGLAGARDTQYF. The CDR3 coding sequence is TGTGCCAGCAGCCCTACGACGGGACTAGCGGGAGCGAGAGATACGCAGTATTTT.

This clonotype came up many times. The chain is built from TRBV6-5 and TRBJ2-5, with 7 bases that match TRBD1. Germline V gives CDR1 MNHEY, CDR2 SVGAGI. After removal of 5 bases from V and 4 bases from J, the junction contained 4 bases not matched to a gene. The CDR3 spans 13 residues. CDR3 nucleotides: TGTGCCAGCAGTCTCCGGACAGGAGAGACCCAGTACTTC. As protein: CASSLRTGETQYF.

The chain employs TRBV7-9 and TRBJ1-5, with a weak D call TRBD1 (6 bases). Germline-derived CDR1 and CDR2 are SEHNR and FQNEAQ (reference sequence). The CDR3 runs 15 residues. Trimming took 2 bases from V and 4 from J, leaving 12 bases between them. CDR3 protein: CASSLMGGANQPQHF. In DNA form, the CDR3 reads TGTGCCAGCAGCTTAATGGGGGGCGCAAATCAGCCCCAGCATTTT.

This clonotype was observed many times. The chain is built from TRBV27 and TRBJ1-1, with 7 nucleotides matching TRBD1. V shed 5 bases and J 6 bases; nucleotides not matched to a gene: 12. This CDR3 has 15 amino acids. CDR1 is MNHEY and CDR2 is SMNVEV in the germline V gene (reference sequence). The CDR3 reads CASSIQGSRRAEAFF. The CDR3 coding sequence is TGTGCCAGCAGTATACAGGGGTCCCGAAGAGCTGAAGCTTTCTTT.

The chain joins TRBV20-1 to TRBJ2-3; tentative D call: TRBD2 (5 bases). V was clipped by 5 bases and J by 6 bases, with 12 bases between them. Germline V gene sequence: CDR1 DFQATT, CDR2 SNEGSKA (reference sequence). This CDR3 comprises 12 residues. The CDR3 spells CSADPSSDTQYF. The CDR3, as DNA: TGCAGTGCTGACCCTAGCTCCGATACGCAGTATTTT.

J is TRBJ2-1 and V is TRBV4-1, with 8 bases fitting TRBD2. Germline-derived CDR1 and CDR2 are MGHRA and YSYEKL. The ends lost 1 base at V and 7 bases at J; junction bases unmatched: 12. The CDR3 covers 17 residues. The CDR3 DNA sequence: TGCGCCAGCAGCCAAGGACCCGAGGGGGGACTAGGGAATGAGCAGTTCTTC. As protein: CASSQGPEGGLGNEQFF.

This clonotype was detected many times. CDR3 region: CASSLEMNDPETQYF. For the CDR3, the DNA is TGTGCCAGCAGCTTAGAAATGAACGACCCTGAAACCCAGTACTTC. The chain employs TRBV11-2 and TRBJ2-5; D gene uncertain. The germline gives CDR1 SGHAT, CDR2 FQNNGV. The CDR3 contains 15 residues. The V gene lost 0 bases and the J gene lost 8 bases, with 16 bases spanning the gap.

At least ten counts were recorded for this clonotype. V usage is TRBV7-2 and J usage is TRBJ1-1; no clear D gene. V dropped 8 bases and J dropped 4 bases, with 8 bases sitting between them. From germline, CDR1 is SGHTA and CDR2 FQGNSA. This CDR3 is 11 amino acids long. CDR3 coding DNA: TGTGCCAGCTTTCCTCTCACTGAAGCTTTCTTT. This codes for CASFPLTEAFF.

This clonotype has just a few counts. The rearrangement joins TRBV29-1 to TRBJ2-7, with 8 bases fitting TRBD1. CDR3 length: 13 residues. Germline assignment: CDR1 SQVTM and CDR2 ANQGSEA. The V gene end was trimmed by 7 bases and the J gene end by 2 bases; junction bases not matched to a gene: 7. The CDR3 DNA is TGCAGCGGAGTTGACAGGGGAACCTACGAGCAGTACTTC. This codes for CSGVDRGTYEQYF.

This clonotype was observed many times. The genes are TRBV20-1 and TRBJ2-7; tentative D call: TRBD1 (5 bases). Trimming took off 2 bases at V and 2 bases at J, with 13 bases between the two ends. There are 14 residues in the CDR3. CDR1 and CDR2 (germline): DFQATT, SNEGSKA (reference sequence). The CDR3 protein is CSARTTAKAYEQYF. The CDR3, as DNA: TGCAGTGCTAGAACGACAGCGAAAGCCTACGAGCAGTACTTC.

In its sample, this clonotype was seen a few times. V gene TRBV28 combines with J gene TRBJ2-6; D is possibly TRBD2 (6 bases). The ends were cut back, 8 bases at V and 0 bases at J, with 11 bases in the middle. The CDR3 runs 15 residues. Germline CDR1 and CDR2: MDHEN and SYDVKM. The CDR3 DNA follows: TGTGCCAGCCTTGGGGGGTCCTCTGGGGCCAACGTCCTGACTTTC. Its translation is CASLGGSSGANVLTF.